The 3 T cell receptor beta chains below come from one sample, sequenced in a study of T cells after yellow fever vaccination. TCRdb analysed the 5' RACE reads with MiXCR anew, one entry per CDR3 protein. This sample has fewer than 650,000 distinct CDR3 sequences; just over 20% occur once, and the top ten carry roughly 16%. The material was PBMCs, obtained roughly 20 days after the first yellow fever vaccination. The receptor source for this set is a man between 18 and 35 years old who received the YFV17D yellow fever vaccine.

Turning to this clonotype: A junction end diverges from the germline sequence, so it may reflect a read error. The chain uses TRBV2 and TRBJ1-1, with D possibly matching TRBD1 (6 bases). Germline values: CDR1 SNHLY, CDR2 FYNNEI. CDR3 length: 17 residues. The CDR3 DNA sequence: TGTGACAGCAGCGCTTTAGGACAGCCTGAGAGGAACACTGAAGCTTTCTTT. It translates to CDSSALGQPERNTEAFF.

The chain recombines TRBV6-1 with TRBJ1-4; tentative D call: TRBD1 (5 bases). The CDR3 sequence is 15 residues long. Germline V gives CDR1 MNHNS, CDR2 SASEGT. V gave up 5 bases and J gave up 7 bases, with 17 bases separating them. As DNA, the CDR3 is TGTGCCAGCAGTACCGGGGGATACTCCCCTGAAAAACTGTTTTTT. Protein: CASSTGGYSPEKLFF.

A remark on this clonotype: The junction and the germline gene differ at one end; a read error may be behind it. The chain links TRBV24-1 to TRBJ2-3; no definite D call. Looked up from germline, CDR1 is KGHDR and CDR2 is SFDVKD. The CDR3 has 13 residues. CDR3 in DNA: TGTGCCACCAGTGACAACAGTCCAGATACGCTGTATTTT. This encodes CATSDNSPDTLYF.